These 5 T cell receptor beta chains were all obtained from the same sample, sequenced in a study of CD8 T cells in ankylosing spondylitis (dated by TCRdb to the late 2010s). The paper as a whole reports these results and caveats: Blood from ankylosing spondylitis patients appeared to be characterized by a TCR beta motif composed of eight or nine highly homologous amino acid variants.

The library was built by means of 5' RACE. This sample was sequenced with an Illumina HiSeq 2500. The public reads were reprocessed in TCRdb via fastp at Q25 and MiXCR, keeping in-frame beta chains. Records with the same CDR3 protein are collapsed into one entry carrying the most frequent genes and DNA. Here the sample has roughly 700,000 distinct CDR3 sequences; 15% to 20% occur a single time. The ten largest account for under 20% of the sample. Antigens of these TCRs are unknown. The sequenced material came from blood, either unsorted or a sorted T cell fraction (not recorded which). The receptors originated from a male donor with ankylosing spondylitis.

This clonotype was observed a handful of times. The chain is built from TRBV5-6 and TRBJ2-1; perhaps TRBD2 as D (5 bases). The CDR3 has 15 amino acids. From germline, CDR1 is SGHDT and CDR2 YYEEEE. The germline V and J ends were trimmed by 0 bases and 8 bases, with 15 bases remaining between them. The CDR3 region is CASSLVPGLAYEQFF. CDR3 nucleotides: TGTGCCAGCAGCTTGGTTCCCGGACTCGCGTATGAGCAGTTCTTC.

The V call is TRBV10-3, the J call TRBJ1-3, with a tentative D call TRBD1 (6 bases). The CDR3 is 17 residues long. V was cut by 3 bases and J by 3 bases, with 18 bases left in between. Germline V lookup: CDR1 ENHRY, CDR2 SYGVKD. In DNA form, the CDR3 reads TGTGCCATCAGTGAAGGGGCCGGGGGCGCAGGTGGAAACACCATATATTTT. This translates into CAISEGAGGAGGNTIYF.

The chain has TRBV20-1 and TRBJ2-7, with no clear D. V was trimmed by 5 bases and J by 2 bases, leaving 10 bases between them. This CDR3 is built from 12 residues. Germline lookup yields CDR1 DFQATT and CDR2 SNEGSKA (reference sequence). The CDR3 is CSASTDPYEQYF. CDR3 in DNA: TGCAGTGCTTCGACCGATCCCTACGAGCAGTACTTC.

The V call is TRBV5-1, the J call TRBJ2-5; the D is unclear. This CDR3 has 14 amino acids. V was shortened by 0 bases and J by 3 bases, with 9 bases between the two germline ends. CDR1 SGHRS and CDR2 YFSETQ come from the germline V gene. CDR3 nucleotides: TGCGCCAGCAGCTTGGATGCCCGGGAAGAGACCCAGTACTTC. Protein product: CASSLDAREETQYF.

V usage is TRBV7-9 and J usage is TRBJ2-1; D may be TRBD1 (6 bases). The CDR3 covers 15 residues. Germline V gene data show CDR1 as SEHNR and CDR2 as FQNEAQ (reference sequence). Trimming cost V 5 bases and J 9 bases, with 20 bases left between them. The CDR3 loop is CASSPAVLPRGEQFF. Here the CDR3 DNA reads TGTGCCAGCAGCCCCGCGGTTCTACCCAGGGGTGAGCAGTTCTTC.